Included here is one T cell receptor beta chain sequence, with context. Compared with germline, one end of the junction differs, possibly owing to a read error. Germline assignment: CDR1 MGHRA and CDR2 YSYEKL. CDR3 length equals 18 residues. This sample was included in a study of tumor and adjacent non-tumor tissue in lung cancer. RNA was extracted from bulk tissue without any cell sorting. The library came from three nested PCR rounds adapted from ARM-PCR protocols. TCRdb itself ran the multiplex PCR reads through MiXCR, one entry per CDR3 protein. Among about 93,000 distinct CDR3 sequences, roughly three fifths were seen once, and the ten largest hold 15%.

The V and J genes are TRBV4-1 and TRBJ1-5; possibly TRBD1 for D (6 bases). What was sequenced was lung tumor tissue. The TCR originated in a man aged 70 or older with non-small cell lung cancer. CDR3 nucleotide sequence: TGCGCCAGCGGCCAAGGCGGGGGGGCTCAGGCTAACAATCAGCCCCAGCATTTT. It specifies CASGQGGGAQANNQPQHF.